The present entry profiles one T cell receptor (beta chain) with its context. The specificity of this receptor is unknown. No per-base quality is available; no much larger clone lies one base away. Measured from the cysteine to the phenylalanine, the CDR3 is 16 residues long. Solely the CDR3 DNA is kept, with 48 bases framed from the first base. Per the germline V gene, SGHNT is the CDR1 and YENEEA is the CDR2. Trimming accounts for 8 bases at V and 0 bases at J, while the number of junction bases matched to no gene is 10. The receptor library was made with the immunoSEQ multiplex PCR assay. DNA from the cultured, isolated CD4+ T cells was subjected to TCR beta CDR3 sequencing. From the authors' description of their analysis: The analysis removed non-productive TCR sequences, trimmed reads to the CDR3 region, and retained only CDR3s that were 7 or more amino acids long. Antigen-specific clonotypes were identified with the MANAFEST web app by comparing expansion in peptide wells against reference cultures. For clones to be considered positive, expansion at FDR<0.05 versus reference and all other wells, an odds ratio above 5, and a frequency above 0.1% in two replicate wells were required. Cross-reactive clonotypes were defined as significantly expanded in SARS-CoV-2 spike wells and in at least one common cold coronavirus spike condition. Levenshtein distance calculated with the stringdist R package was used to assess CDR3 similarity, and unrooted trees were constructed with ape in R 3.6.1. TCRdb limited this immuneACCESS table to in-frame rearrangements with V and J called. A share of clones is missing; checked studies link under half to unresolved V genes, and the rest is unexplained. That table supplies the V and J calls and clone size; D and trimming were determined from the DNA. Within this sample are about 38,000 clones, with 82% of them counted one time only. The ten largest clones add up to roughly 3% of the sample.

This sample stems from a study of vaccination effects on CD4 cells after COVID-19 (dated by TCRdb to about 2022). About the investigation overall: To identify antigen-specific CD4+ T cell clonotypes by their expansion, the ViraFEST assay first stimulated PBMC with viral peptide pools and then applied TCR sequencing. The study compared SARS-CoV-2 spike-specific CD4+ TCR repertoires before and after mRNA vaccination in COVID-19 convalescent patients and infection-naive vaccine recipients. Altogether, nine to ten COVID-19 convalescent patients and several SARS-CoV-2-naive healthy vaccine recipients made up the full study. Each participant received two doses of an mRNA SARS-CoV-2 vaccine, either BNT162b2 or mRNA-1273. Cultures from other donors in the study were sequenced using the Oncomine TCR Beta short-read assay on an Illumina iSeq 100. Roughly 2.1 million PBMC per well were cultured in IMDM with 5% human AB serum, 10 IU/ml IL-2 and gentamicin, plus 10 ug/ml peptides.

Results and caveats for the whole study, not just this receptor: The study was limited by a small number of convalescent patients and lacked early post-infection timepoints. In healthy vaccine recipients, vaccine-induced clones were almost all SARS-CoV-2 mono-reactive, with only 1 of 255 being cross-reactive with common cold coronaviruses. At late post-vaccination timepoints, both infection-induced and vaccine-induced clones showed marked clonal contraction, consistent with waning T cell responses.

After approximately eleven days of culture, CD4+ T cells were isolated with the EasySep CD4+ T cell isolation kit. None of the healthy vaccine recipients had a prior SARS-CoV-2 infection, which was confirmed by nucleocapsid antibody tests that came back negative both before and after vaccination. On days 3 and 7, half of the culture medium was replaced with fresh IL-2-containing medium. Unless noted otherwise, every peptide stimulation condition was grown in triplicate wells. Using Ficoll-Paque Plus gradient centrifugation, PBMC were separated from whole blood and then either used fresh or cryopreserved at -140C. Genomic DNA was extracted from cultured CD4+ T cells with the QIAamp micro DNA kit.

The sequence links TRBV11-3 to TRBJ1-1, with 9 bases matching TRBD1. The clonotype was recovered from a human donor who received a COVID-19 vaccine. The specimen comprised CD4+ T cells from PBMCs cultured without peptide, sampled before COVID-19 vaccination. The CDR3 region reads CASPRGQGLLNTEAFF. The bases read TGTGCCAGCCCACGAGGACAGGGGCTTTTGAACACTGAAGCTTTCTTT.